Listed here are 31 T cell receptor beta chains from one sample, sequenced in a study of T cell repertoires in cytomegalovirus infection (dated by TCRdb to between 2018 and 2021). These receptors have no known antigen. The sample was run on an Illumina HiSeq 1500. TCRdb redid the processing of the public reads, applying fastp at Q25 and MiXCR, and retained in-frame beta chains. Each record represents a unique CDR3 protein, reported with the most common genes and DNA among its rows. The sample contains 110,000 to 150,000 distinct CDR3 sequences, more than 25% of them found a single time. Jointly, the top ten make up around 50% of the sample. The treatment or condition label here, explained by the study, means: in vitro stimulation with specific CMV peptide epitopes to enrich CMV-specific T cells. The sample here was CD8+ T cells from cultured PBMCs, taken from culture after CMV antigen stimulation. The receptors shown here come from a human donor in good health (CMV status not recorded). Some clones in this sample may be carry-over from other donors' samples.

This clonotype is classed as medium-sized. The V gene is TRBV7-6, the J gene TRBJ2-7; the D is unclear. The germline V gene has CDR1 SGHVS and CDR2 FNYEAQ. V was cut by 4 bases and J by 7 bases, with 11 bases left in between. CDR3 length equals 12 residues. The chain's CDR3 is CASSSHDMEQYF. Written as DNA, the CDR3 is TGTGCCAGCAGCTCCCACGACATGGAGCAGTACTTC.

This clonotype was seen a handful of times. This chain links TRBV7-3 with TRBJ2-1, with TRBD2 matching over 7 bases. Trimming cost V 2 bases and J 2 bases; bases outside gene matches: 3. This CDR3 has 15 amino acids. The germline CDR1 and CDR2 sequences are SGHTA and FQGTGA. The DNA for the CDR3 is TGTGCCAGCAGCTTACTTCGGGGGGCCTACAATGAGCAGTTCTTC. Amino acid sequence: CASSLLRGAYNEQFF.

The rearrangement links TRBV7-9 to TRBJ1-1; no clear D. Germline CDR1 and CDR2: SEHNR and FQNEAQ (reference sequence). This CDR3 is 14 amino acids long. Trimming shortened V by 3 bases and J by 6 bases, and 14 bases separated the two germline ends. The CDR3 is CASSLRTPIAEAFF. In nucleotides, the CDR3 is TGTGCCAGCAGCTTGAGGACGCCTATCGCTGAAGCTTTCTTT. Supplemented by reference TRBV7-9 and TRBJ1-1, the full variable domain reads DTGVSQNPRHKITKRGQNVTFRCDPISEHNRLYWYRQTLGQGPEFLTYFQNEAQLEKSRLLSDRFSAERPKGSFSTLEIQRTEQGDSAMYLCASSLRTPIAEAFFGQGTRLTVV.

J is TRBJ1-6 and V is TRBV19, with D hard to call. Germline V CDR1 and CDR2: LNHDA, SQIVND (reference sequence). V shed 1 base and J shed 11 bases, with 9 bases lying between them. This CDR3 is 13 amino acids long. The DNA for the CDR3 is TGTGCCAGTAGTATAGTAGGTGGACCACCCCTCCACTTT. It is translated as CASSIVGGPPLHF.

This clonotype was observed a handful of times. J is TRBJ1-5 and V is TRBV27, with D maybe TRBD1 (5 bases). V was pared by 0 bases and J by 3 bases, with 18 bases between. The CDR3 sequence is 18 residues long. The V gene's germline CDR1 is MNHEY and CDR2 SMNVEV (reference sequence). The CDR3 DNA reads TGTGCCAGCAGTTTATCACAGTTGGGTGACAGTTCCAATCAGCCCCAGCATTTT. Amino acid sequence: CASSLSQLGDSSNQPQHF.

The rearrangement uses TRBV11-2 and TRBJ2-2; D perhaps matches TRBD1 (5 bases). Per the germline V gene, CDR1 is SGHAT and CDR2 is FQNNGV. The CDR3 covers 17 residues. Between the trimmed V and J ends, which lost 3 bases and 1 base, there was a span of 15 bases. The CDR3 bases are TGTGCCAGCAGCTTGGAAGGGGTTTCGTTGAACACCGGGGAGCTGTTTTTT. Translated, it gives CASSLEGVSLNTGELFF.

J is TRBJ2-2 and V is TRBV4-1; D tentatively fits TRBD1 or TRBD2 (5 bases each). The CDR3 runs 13 residues. Germline V gene lookup returns CDR1 MGHRA and CDR2 YSYEKL. Trimming cost V 3 bases and J 6 bases, with 8 bases left between them. CDR3 sequence reads: CASSHQGPGELFF. The CDR3 DNA follows: TGCGCCAGCAGCCATCAGGGACCCGGGGAGCTGTTTTTT.

This clonotype was detected once. At one of its ends the junction is not consistent with the germline gene, which may arise from a read error. This chain uses TRBV7-6 with TRBJ2-5; 7 bases are a match to TRBD1. Germline values: CDR1 SGHVS, CDR2 FNYEAQ. The CDR3 is 15 residues long. CDR3 amino acids: CARSLGTDLWETQYF. CDR3 nucleotide sequence: TGTGCCCGCAGCTTAGGGACAGATCTGTGGGAGACCCAGTACTTC. Based on the CDR3 plus reference TRBV7-6 and TRBJ2-5, the full variable domain is GAGVSQSPRYKVTKRGQDVALRCDPISGHVSLYWYRQALGQGPEFLTYFNYEAQQDKSGLPNDRFSAERPEGSISTLTIQRTEQRDSAMYRCARSLGTDLWETQYFGPGTRLLVL.

As regards this clonotype: This may be a read error: a much more frequent sequence differs by one nucleotide. The rearrangement uses TRBV27 and TRBJ1-1, with TRBD1 matching 7 bases. Germline V gene data show CDR1 as MNHEY and CDR2 as SMNVEV (reference sequence). V lost 5 bases to trimming and J lost 1 base; unmatched junction nucleotides: 4. CDR3 length: 14 residues. The CDR3: CASSKDRANTEAFF. CDR3 bases: TGTGCCAGCAGTAAAGACAGGGCGAACACTGAAGCTTTCTTT.

V is TRBV20-1 and J is TRBJ2-2, with D maybe TRBD2 (5 bases). V lost 7 bases and J lost 3, with 12 bases in between. CDR1 and CDR2 (germline): DFQATT, SNEGSKA (reference sequence). This CDR3 contains 13 residues. CDR3 sequence reads: CSGLRGYTGELFF. The CDR3 bases are TGCAGTGGACTCCGAGGGTACACCGGGGAGCTGTTTTTT.

This chain connects TRBV12-3 or TRBV12-4 to TRBJ2-5, with 11 bases that match TRBD2. The V segment lost 6 bases and the J segment 5 bases; nucleotides outside the gene matches: 5. The CDR3 has 14 amino acids. This CDR3 is CASSKLAGVETQYF. CDR3 DNA sequence: TGTGCCAGCAGCAAACTAGCGGGGGTTGAGACCCAGTACTTC.

The chain has TRBV7-8 and TRBJ2-3; 10 bases match TRBD2. With V trimmed by 5 bases and J by 14 bases, 10 bases remained unmatched. CDR3 size: 13 residues. Per germline, CDR1 SGHVS and CDR2 FQNEAQ. CDR3 region: CASSPLAGELWYF. CDR3 in DNA: TGTGCCAGCAGCCCCCTAGCGGGGGAGCTCTGGTATTTT.

The chain links TRBV7-9 to TRBJ2-1, with 12 bases that match TRBD2. In germline, CDR1 is SEHNR, CDR2 FQNEAQ (reference sequence). Losses at the gene ends were 5 bases for V and 0 bases for J; bases not matched to a gene: 5. The CDR3 length is 17 residues. The CDR3 DNA reads as TGTGCCAGCAGCCAGACTAGCGGGGGCCACTCCTACAATGAGCAGTTCTTC. It yields the protein CASSQTSGGHSYNEQFF.

Worth noting for this clonotype: A much larger clonotype is one base distant, so this may be a read error. The chain combines TRBV12-3 or TRBV12-4 with TRBJ2-2; possibly TRBD2 for D (6 bases). There are 14 residues in the CDR3. Here the CDR3 reads CASNPGTPTGEMFF. In DNA, the CDR3 is TGTGCCAGCAACCCCGGGACTCCAACCGGGGAGATGTTTTTT.

This clonotype occurred a few times. This chain uses TRBV7-9 with TRBJ1-5; D remains unclear. The CDR3 extends over 14 amino acids. V lost 5 bases, J lost 3 bases, and 11 bases lay in between. CDR1 SEHNR and CDR2 FQNEAQ come from the germline V gene (reference sequence). The CDR3 DNA reads TGTGCCAGCAGCCCGGGTTGGGACAATCAGCCCCAGCATTTT. Translation: CASSPGWDNQPQHF. The full variable domain, completed using reference TRBV7-9 and TRBJ1-5, is DTGVSQNPRHKITKRGQNVTFRCDPISEHNRLYWYRQTLGQGPEFLTYFQNEAQLEKSRLLSDRFSAERPKGSFSTLEIQRTEQGDSAMYLCASSPGWDNQPQHFGDGTRLSIL.

This clonotype has ten or more counts. The chain uses TRBV7-2 and TRBJ2-7; no reliable D call. The CDR3 runs 12 residues. Germline V gives CDR1 SGHTA, CDR2 FQGNSA. The V gene lost 3 bases and the J gene lost 4 bases, with 7 bases spanning the gap. CDR3 sequence (DNA): TGTGCCAGCAGCTTCGACTTATACGAGCAGTACTTC. Translated: CASSFDLYEQYF.

This clonotype was seen a handful of times. The CDR3 spells CASSLLVYNEQFF. The CDR3 nucleotides read TGTGCCAGCAGCTTGCTGGTTTACAATGAGCAGTTCTTC. V and J are TRBV12-3 or TRBV12-4 and TRBJ2-1, with no clear D. Trimming removed 6 bases from V and 4 bases from J, with 10 bases in between. This CDR3 region has 13 residues.

The table lists this clonotype with many counts. This chain joins TRBV20-1 and TRBJ1-1; D call uncertain. Trimming took 6 bases from V and 1 from J, leaving 15 bases between them. The germline V gene encodes CDR1 DFQATT and CDR2 SNEGSKA (reference sequence). CDR3 length: 14 amino acids. The CDR3 bases are TGCAGTGCGCCGGAGGGCAGAGGGAACACTGAAGCTTTCTTT. Amino acids: CSAPEGRGNTEAFF.

The chain links TRBV29-1 to TRBJ2-7; TRBD2 aligns across 7 bases. V was clipped by 3 bases and J by 7 bases; unmatched bases: 9. The germline CDR1 and CDR2 sequences are SQVTM and ANQGSEA. The CDR3 loop spans 13 amino acids. The CDR3 nucleotides read TGCAGCGTTGAGTTAAGGGCGCGGGGGGAGCAGTACTTC. Amino acid sequence: CSVELRARGEQYF.

This clonotype was counted at least ten times. V usage is TRBV19 and J usage is TRBJ1-6, with no clear D. Germline CDR1 reads LNHDA; CDR2 reads SQIVND (reference sequence). V lost 5 bases and J lost 6, with 8 bases in between. This CDR3 contains 13 residues. DNA for the CDR3: TGTGCCAGTAGTGAGAGCCTTAATTCACCCCTCCACTTT. This codes for CASSESLNSPLHF.

As concerns this clonotype: Relative to the germline gene, one junction end is altered; a read error may explain this. The V gene is TRBV11-2, the J gene TRBJ1-1; 8 positions match TRBD1. Germline V lookup: CDR1 SGHAT, CDR2 FQNNGV. CDR3 size: 15 residues. The CDR3 coding sequence is TGTGTCAGCAACATATTCGGACAGGGGAACACTGAAGCTTTCTTT. This sequence encodes CVSNIFGQGNTEAFF.

The V gene is TRBV9, the J gene TRBJ2-5; 10 bases agree with TRBD1. The CDR3 extends over 15 amino acids. V trimming: 2 bases; J trimming: 4 bases; junction bases outside the gene matches: 5. Germline CDR1 and CDR2: SGDLS and YYNGEE. CDR3 in amino acids: CASSVEGDRGETQYF. CDR3 bases: TGTGCCAGCAGCGTCGAGGGGGACAGGGGAGAGACCCAGTACTTC.

This clonotype has more than one count but fewer than ten. The rearrangement links TRBV7-8 to TRBJ2-2, with a tentative D call TRBD1 (6 bases). The CDR3 extends over 15 amino acids. Looked up from germline, CDR1 is SGHVS and CDR2 is FQNEAQ. The V gene lost 0 bases and the J gene lost 4 bases, with 9 bases spanning the gap. The CDR3 loop is CASSLAAGATGELFF. As DNA, the CDR3 is TGTGCCAGCAGCTTAGCGGCAGGGGCCACCGGGGAGCTGTTTTTT.

About this clonotype: This may come from a read error, since a much larger clone is one base off. V is TRBV7-9 and J is TRBJ2-5, with D uncertain. From germline, CDR1 is SEHNR and CDR2 FQNEAQ (reference sequence). This CDR3 region has 11 residues. V shed 10 bases and J shed 10 bases, with 16 bases lying between them. The CDR3 DNA sequence: TGTGCCACCGATTGGGTACAGAACCAGTACTTC. Translating gives CATDWVQNQYF. Drawing the rest from reference TRBV7-9 and TRBJ2-5, the complete variable domain is DTGVSQNPRHKITKRGQNVTFRCDPISEHNRLYWYRQTLGQGPEFLTYFQNEAQLEKSRLLSDRFSAERPKGSFSTLEIQRTEQGDSAMYLCATDWVQNQYFGPGTRLLVL.

The chain recombines TRBV28 with TRBJ1-3; TRBD1 matches 7 bases. Trimming removed 3 bases from V and 0 bases from J; junction bases left unmatched: 2. The CDR3 is 15 amino acids. Germline values: CDR1 MDHEN, CDR2 SYDVKM. The CDR3 region is CASSFGTDSGNTIYF. Here the CDR3 DNA reads TGTGCCAGCAGTTTCGGGACAGACTCTGGAAACACCATATATTTT.

The chain combines TRBV7-2 with TRBJ2-3; D is perhaps TRBD2 (6 bases). This CDR3 contains 15 residues. V was pared by 4 bases and J by 5 bases, with 16 bases between. Germline V gene data show CDR1 as SGHTA and CDR2 as FQGNSA. The DNA of the CDR3 is TGTGCCAGCAGCTGGACTACCTGGGGCATAGATACGCAGTATTTT. Translation: CASSWTTWGIDTQYF.

This clonotype came up once. This chain uses TRBV11-1 with TRBJ2-7; D is uncertain. The V gene lost 1 base and the J gene lost 0 bases, with 7 bases spanning the gap. The CDR3 runs 14 residues. Germline V CDR1 and CDR2: SGHAT, FQDESV (reference sequence). The CDR3 reads CASSLDRNSYEQYF. The DNA for the CDR3 is TGTGCCAGCAGCTTAGACCGGAACTCCTACGAGCAGTACTTC.

This clonotype was counted many times. CDR3 loop: CASSSQGNGELFF. The CDR3 DNA follows: TGTGCCAGCAGCTCCCAGGGAAACGGGGAGCTGTTTTTT. The rearrangement links TRBV7-6 to TRBJ2-2; D might be TRBD1 (5 bases). This CDR3 comprises 13 residues. Deletions cut 4 bases from V and 7 bases from J, with 10 bases between. Germline V CDR1 and CDR2: SGHVS, FNYEAQ.

DNA for the CDR3: TGCGCCAGCAGCCAAGGACAGGGGCGAGATACGCAGTATTTT. This gives the protein CASSQGQGRDTQYF. This chain connects TRBV4-3 to TRBJ2-3; 8 positions agree with TRBD1. Germline-derived CDR1 and CDR2 are LGHNA and YSLEER. The CDR3 sequence is 14 residues long. Germline trimming cut 1 base from V and 5 bases from J; bases unmatched to any gene: 2.

This chain connects TRBV9 to TRBJ1-2; maybe TRBD1 (5 bases). The CDR3 consists of 14 residues. Trimming removed 1 base from V and 1 base from J, with 8 bases in between. The germline V gene encodes CDR1 SGDLS and CDR2 YYNGEE. CDR3 loop: CASSVSRDNYGYTF. CDR3 DNA sequence: TGTGCCAGCAGCGTATCCAGGGATAACTATGGCTACACCTTC.

The chain links TRBV4-1 to TRBJ1-4; perhaps TRBD1 as D (5 bases). CDR1 and CDR2 from the germline V gene are MGHRA and YSYEKL. The CDR3 consists of 14 residues. The V gene lost 3 bases and the J gene lost 7 bases, with 12 bases spanning the gap. This CDR3 reads CASSQGTGTEKLFF. Here the CDR3 DNA reads TGCGCCAGCAGCCAGGGGACGGGGACTGAAAAACTGTTTTTT.